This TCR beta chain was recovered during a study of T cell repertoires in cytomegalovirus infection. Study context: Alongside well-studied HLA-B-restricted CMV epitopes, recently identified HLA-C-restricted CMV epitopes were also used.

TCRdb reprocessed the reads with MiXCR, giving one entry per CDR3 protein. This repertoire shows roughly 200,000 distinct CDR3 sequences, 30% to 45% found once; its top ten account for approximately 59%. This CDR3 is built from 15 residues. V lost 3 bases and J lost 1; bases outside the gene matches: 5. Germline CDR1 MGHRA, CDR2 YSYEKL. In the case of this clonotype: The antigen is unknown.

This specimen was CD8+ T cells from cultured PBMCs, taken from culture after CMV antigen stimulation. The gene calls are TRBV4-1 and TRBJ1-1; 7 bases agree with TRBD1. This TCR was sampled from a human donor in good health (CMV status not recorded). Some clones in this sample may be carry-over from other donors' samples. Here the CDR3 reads CASSHDDRANTEAFF. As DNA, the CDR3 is TGCGCCAGCAGCCACGATGACAGGGCGAACACTGAAGCTTTCTTT.